Each of the 18 T cell receptor beta chains below was sequenced from the same sample in a study of regulatory T cells in long-lasting Graves disease. The authors built TCR beta libraries using iRepertoire HTBI primers and Arm-PCR of CDR3 regions. TCRdb ran MiXCR on the multiplex PCR reads and lists one entry per CDR3 protein. The sample contains about half a million distinct CDR3 sequences, less than 25% of which appear only once. Time point: persistent/refractory GD, antithyroid drugs over 5 years with positive TRAb. Extracted RNA from PBMCs served as the source of the TCR library. Here the sequenced sample was peripheral blood mononuclear cells (PBMCs), taken when the disease was refractory, from a patient treated with antithyroid drugs. The receptors here all came from a female donor with Graves disease.

This clonotype was seen repeatedly, ten times or more. J is TRBJ1-5 and V is TRBV2, with 7 bases matching TRBD1. The CDR3 has 14 residues. The germline gives CDR1 SNHLY, CDR2 FYNNEI. Trimming at V came to 6 bases and at J to 3 bases, leaving 5 bases not matched to a gene. In nucleotides, the CDR3 is TGTGCCAGCAGCCCACAGGGGTTCAATCAGCCCCAGCATTTT. Amino acid sequence: CASSPQGFNQPQHF.

The chain has TRBV28 and TRBJ1-2, with 7 positions matching TRBD1. This CDR3 is built from 16 residues. From germline, CDR1 is MDHEN and CDR2 SYDVKM. The V gene end was trimmed by 6 bases and the J gene end by 8 bases; junction bases not matched to a gene: 18. The CDR3 protein is CASRPNRGLGYRGYTF. In nucleotides, the CDR3 is TGTGCCAGCAGACCTAACAGGGGTTTGGGATATCGCGGCTACACCTTC.

This clonotype was seen more than once but under ten times. The genes are TRBV7-9 and TRBJ2-2, with D maybe TRBD1 (5 bases). Germline V gene data show CDR1 as SEHNR and CDR2 as FQNEAQ (reference sequence). The V end was cut by 2 bases, the J end by 0 bases, with 7 bases between. The CDR3 is 15 amino acids. For the CDR3, the DNA is TGTGCCAGCAGCTTATCGGACACGAACACCGGGGAGCTGTTTTTT. This translates into CASSLSDTNTGELFF.

There are many counts of this clonotype. The gene calls are TRBV28 and TRBJ1-5, with 7 bases aligning to TRBD1. Trimming took 9 bases from V and 4 from J; bases not matched to a gene: 9. CDR1 and CDR2 from the germline V gene are MDHEN and SYDVKM. The CDR3 consists of 14 residues. CDR3 sequence reads: CARVRQGGNQPQHF. CDR3 nucleotide sequence: TGTGCCAGGGTGAGACAGGGAGGAAATCAGCCCCAGCATTTT.

The chain employs TRBV30 and TRBJ2-4, with D perhaps TRBD2 (6 bases). V was pared by 2 bases and J by 8 bases, with 7 bases between. CDR3 length: 11 residues. Looked up from germline, CDR1 is GTSNPN and CDR2 is SVGIG (reference sequence). For the CDR3, the DNA is TGTGCCTGGAGTTCGGGGGACATTCAGTACTTC. Translating gives CAWSSGDIQYF.

This clonotype was detected only a few times. The V call is TRBV29-1, the J call TRBJ1-1; tentative D call: TRBD1 (6 bases). The V gene's germline CDR1 is SQVTM and CDR2 ANQGSEA. CDR3 length equals 16 residues. Trimming took off 1 base at V and 0 bases at J, with 15 bases between the two ends. The CDR3 here is CSVEGVPGAMNTEAFF. For the CDR3, the DNA is TGCAGCGTTGAAGGGGTTCCGGGGGCCATGAACACTGAAGCTTTCTTT. Full variable domain (missing parts from reference TRBV29-1 and TRBJ1-1): SAVISQKPSRDICQRGTSLTIQCQVDSQVTMMFWYRQQPGQSLTLIATANQGSEATYESGFVIDKFPISRPNLTFSTLTVSNMSPEDSSIYLCSVEGVPGAMNTEAFFGQGTRLTVV.

This chain links TRBV6-4 with TRBJ2-7; 9 positions match TRBD1. Trimming removed 5 bases from V and 3 bases from J; junction bases left unmatched: 5. The germline CDR1 and CDR2 sequences are MRHNA and SNTAGT. The CDR3 consists of 14 residues. CDR3 region: CASSKETGGYEQYF. In DNA form, the CDR3 reads TGTGCCAGCAGTAAAGAGACAGGGGGCTACGAGCAGTACTTC.

The V call is TRBV5-1, the J call TRBJ2-2, with TRBD2 identical over 11 bases. This CDR3 is 16 amino acids long. V lost 0 bases to trimming and J lost 8 bases; unmatched junction nucleotides: 6. The V gene's germline CDR1 is SGHRS and CDR2 YFSETQ. CDR3: CASSLEGTSGRGELFF. The DNA for the CDR3 is TGCGCCAGCAGCTTGGAAGGGACTAGCGGCAGAGGGGAGCTGTTTTTT.

The rearrangement joins TRBV10-3 to TRBJ2-7, with TRBD1 as a possible D gene (5 bases). V was pared by 0 bases and J by 5 bases, with 11 bases between. The CDR3 is 14 residues long. Germline CDR1 is ENHRY and CDR2 is SYGVKD. CDR3 sequence (DNA): TGTGCCATCAGTGAGTCGTGGTTAGGGGACGAGCAGTACTTC. Translated: CAISESWLGDEQYF.

This clonotype appeared a few times. A much bigger clone sits one base away, suggesting this may be a read error. V is TRBV12-5 and J is TRBJ2-5; 9 bases are a match to TRBD1. Per germline, CDR1 LGHNT and CDR2 FRNRAP. CDR3 size: 14 residues. The CDR3 DNA follows: TGTGCTAGTGGGGCGACAGGGGGAGGGGAGACCCGGTACTTC. This codes for CASGATGGGETRYF.

There are many counts of this clonotype. The V gene is TRBV11-2, the J gene TRBJ1-1; D may be TRBD1 (5 bases). The V end was cut by 10 bases, the J end by 7 bases, with 10 bases between. The CDR3 spans 10 residues. Germline V lookup: CDR1 SGHAT, CDR2 FQNNGV. CDR3 region: CATGRGEAFF. The CDR3 region has the DNA TGTGCCACCGGGAGGGGTGAAGCTTTCTTT. Variable domain in full (rest from reference TRBV11-2 and TRBJ1-1): EAGVAQSPRYKIIEKRQSVAFWCNPISGHATLYWYQQILGQGPKLLIQFQNNGVVDDSQLPKDRFSAERLKGVDSTLKIQPAKLEDSAVYLCATGRGEAFFGQGTRLTVV.

This clonotype was recorded a few times. The chain employs TRBV9 and TRBJ1-6; 8 nucleotides match TRBD1. This CDR3 has 15 residues. CDR1 is SGDLS, CDR2 YYNGEE, per germline. V shed 0 bases, J shed 10 bases, and the junction held 6 bases outside the gene matches. The chain's CDR3 is CASSVGRDRSSPLHF. CDR3 DNA sequence: TGTGCCAGCAGCGTAGGAAGGGACAGGAGCTCACCCCTCCACTTT.

This clonotype has ten or more counts. The rearrangement joins TRBV6-1 to TRBJ1-1; 8 bases agree with TRBD1. J gave up 0 bases and V 6 bases, and 6 bases lay outside the gene matches. The CDR3 length is 15 residues. Germline V gene data show CDR1 as MNHNS and CDR2 as SASEGT. Here the CDR3 reads CASSPPGQVNTEAFF. CDR3 nucleotide sequence: TGTGCCAGCAGCCCCCCGGGACAGGTGAACACTGAAGCTTTCTTT.

This clonotype was found many times. This chain links TRBV28 with TRBJ2-7; 13 bases are a match to TRBD2. CDR1 and CDR2 from the germline V gene are MDHEN and SYDVKM. The CDR3 loop spans 14 amino acids. V was clipped by 6 bases and J by 3 bases; unmatched bases: 2. CDR3 region: CASRGLAGVYEQYF. The CDR3 coding sequence is TGTGCCAGCAGAGGACTAGCGGGGGTCTACGAGCAGTACTTC.

The chain combines TRBV12-3 or TRBV12-4 with TRBJ2-7; D is undetermined. This CDR3 region has 14 residues. The ends were cut back, 7 bases at V and 6 bases at J, with 19 bases in the middle. The CDR3 coding sequence is TGTGCCAGCATCATACGACAACCCGTTGGCGAGCAGTACTTC. It is translated as CASIIRQPVGEQYF.

This clonotype occurred a few times. The V and J genes are TRBV14 and TRBJ1-1; perhaps TRBD1 as D (6 bases). Germline-derived CDR1 and CDR2 are SGHDN and FVKESK. The CDR3 is made up of 13 amino acids. The V end was cut by 9 bases, the J end by 2 bases, with 13 bases between. The CDR3 protein is CASTGKPNTEAFF. Here the CDR3 DNA reads TGTGCCAGTACAGGGAAACCTAACACTGAAGCTTTCTTT.

This chain links TRBV7-9 with TRBJ2-5; a possible D gene is TRBD1 (6 bases). CDR3 size: 15 residues. V was cut by 6 bases and J by 2 bases, with 16 bases left in between. Germline CDR1 and CDR2: SEHNR and FQNEAQ (reference sequence). CDR3 in amino acids: CASSRPTGIQETQYF. The CDR3 DNA follows: TGTGCCAGCAGTCGACCTACAGGGATTCAAGAGACCCAGTACTTC.

In its sample, this clonotype was seen many times. The J gene is TRBJ2-5, the V gene TRBV7-6; TRBD2 is a possible D gene (7 bases). From germline, CDR1 is SGHVS and CDR2 FNYEAQ. V dropped 3 bases and J dropped 7 bases, with 15 bases sitting between them. This CDR3 contains 14 residues. CDR3 sequence: CASSFGLVRGTQYF. In DNA, the CDR3 is TGTGCCAGCAGCTTCGGACTAGTCAGGGGGACCCAGTACTTC.